This T cell receptor beta chain is drawn from a study of early T cells in non-severe SARS-CoV-2 infection. Study observations and caveats: Sequences matched to VDJdb favored anti-spike CD8 responses, while private and CD4 specificities were missed.

Between the trimmed V and J ends, which lost 1 base and 4 bases, there was a span of 9 bases. CDR3 length: 14 residues. CDR1 SGHTA and CDR2 FQGNSA come from the germline V gene. Molecules of cDNA were individually given unique molecular identifiers that were attached to them. TCRdb recomputed calls from the 5' RACE reads with MiXCR, one row per CDR3 protein. Of tens of thousands of distinct CDR3 sequences in the sample, 5.9% are singletons; the top ten hold approximately 3.6%. The sample holds many counts of this clonotype. Antigen: not known. The sequence was obtained from an adult who was a healthcare worker with PCR-confirmed SARS-CoV-2 infection or an uninfected control (not recorded which). The chain links TRBV7-2 to TRBJ2-3; D is uncertain. The sequencing used whole blood, collected at baseline. The DNA for the CDR3 is TGTGCCAGCAGCTTAGTGTTAGCCTCAGATACGCAGTATTTT. Amino acid sequence: CASSLVLASDTQYF.